These 14 T cell receptor beta chains originate from one sample sequenced in a study of T cell clonality in common variable immunodeficiency. Data came from immunoSEQ multiplex PCR; TCRdb stores just in-frame clones and leaves some out. The sample includes more than 30,000 clones, none of them occurring once. Sequencing was performed on peripheral blood mononuclear cells. These receptors were taken from a person aged 18 to 75 in good health.

This clone was detected ten times or more. The germline gene is not matched at one end of the junction; a read error may be the cause. The read falls 3 residues short of the CDR3 end, and the missing part is taken from the germline J gene. This chain connects TRBV4-2 to TRBJ2-4; weak D call: TRBD1 (6 bases). The CDR3 length is 17 residues. Germline lookup yields CDR1 LGHNA and CDR2 YNFKEQ. The CDR3 is CASSQDEMGAAKNIQYF. The part of the CDR3 DNA that was read is TGCGCCAGCAGCCAAGATGAGATGGGGGCGGCCAAAAACATT.

There are many counts of this clone. Read data end 3 residues before the CDR3 end; the end is taken from the germline J gene. The chain uses TRBV10-1 and TRBJ1-5; TRBD1 matches 11 bases. V lost 8 bases and J lost 6; bases outside the gene matches: 6. Germline V gene lookup returns CDR1 WNHNN and CDR2 SYGVQD (reference sequence). CDR3 size: 14 residues. The CDR3 reads CASEEDRGLQPQHF. The sequenced part of the CDR3 DNA is TGCGCCAGCGAGGAGGACAGGGGGCTTCAGCCC.

This clone was detected many times. The CDR3 bases that were read are TGTGCCAGCAGGGGGACAGGGGGGCTCCACGAG. This translates into CASRGTGGLHE. The CDR3 reads in full as CASRGTGGLHEQYF. The V gene is TRBV2, the J gene TRBJ2-7, with 11 bases that match TRBD1. The sequenced fragment ends 3 residues before the CDR3 boundary, so the rest is inferred from the germline J gene. V was pared by 6 bases and J by 5 bases, with 6 bases of the junction left unmatched. The CDR3 consists of 14 residues. Germline V CDR1 and CDR2: SNHLY, FYNNEI.

This clone was seen at least ten times. From the germline J gene comes the end of the CDR3, since the read stops 3 residues before it. V usage is TRBV6-2 or TRBV6-3 and J usage is TRBJ1-1; D is undetermined. The CDR3 loop spans 13 amino acids. Germline CDR1 is MNHEY and CDR2 is SVGEGT. The V end lost 2 bases, the J end lost 4 bases, and 8 bases lay between the germline ends. The DNA read from the CDR3 is TGTGCCAGCAGTTACAACAGAATCACTGAA. It encodes CASSYNRITE. The entire CDR3 reads CASSYNRITEAFF.

This clone has a count of ten or more. CDR3 protein: CASARGGYEQYF. The sequenced CDR3 bases are TGTGCCAGCGCCAGGGGAGGCTACGAG. The J gene is TRBJ2-7, the V gene TRBV5-4; D may match TRBD1 or TRBD2 (6 bases each). The read stops 3 residues short of the end of the CDR3; the missing end is completed from the germline J gene. Trimming removed 7 bases from V and 3 bases from J, with 11 bases in between. This CDR3 region has 12 residues. Germline V gene sequence: CDR1 SGHNT, CDR2 YYREEE (reference sequence).

This clone showed up many times. The observed sequence ends 3 residues before the CDR3 terminus, with the missing tail filled in from the germline J gene. The chain employs TRBV7-9 and TRBJ1-1; D possibly corresponds to TRBD1 (6 bases). CDR3 length: 12 amino acids. Germline V gives CDR1 SEHNR, CDR2 FQNEAQ (reference sequence). The CDR3 region is CASSLVGGEAFF. CDR3 DNA, as far as it was read: TGTGCCAGCAGCTTAGTAGGGGGAGAA.

Concerning this clone itself: The CDR3 end falls 3 residues outside the read, so it is completed with the germline J gene. The chain links TRBV11-3 to TRBJ2-1; 11 bases align to TRBD2. The V segment lost 5 bases and the J segment 5 bases; nucleotides outside the gene matches: 5. Germline V CDR1 and CDR2: SGHNT, YENEEA. The CDR3 length is 15 residues. The DNA read from the CDR3 is TGTGCCAGCAGCAAGGGGACTAGCGGACACAATGAG. This codes for CASSKGTSGHNE. The full CDR3 protein is CASSKGTSGHNEQFF.

The sample holds many counts of this clone. The junction does not match germline at one end; this may be a read error. With the read ending 3 residues before the CDR3 end, the germline J gene is used to fill in that end. This sequence joins TRBV7-7 and TRBJ2-5, with D perhaps matching TRBD2 (5 bases). CDR3 length equals 13 residues. The germline gives CDR1 SSHAT, CDR2 FNYEAQ (reference sequence). The CDR3 spells CASSRLRGETQYF. Partial CDR3 DNA: TGTGCTAGCAGCCGCTTACGAGGGGAGACC.

This clone was seen a few times. The CDR3 is cut off 3 residues early in the read; its end comes from the germline J gene. Additional DNA sequences in this sample encode the identical CDR3. The V gene is TRBV5-1, the J gene TRBJ2-1, with TRBD1 identical over 7 bases. This CDR3 region has 15 residues. V gave up 3 bases and J gave up 2 bases; unmatched junction bases: 5. Germline CDR1 SGHRS, CDR2 YFSETQ. The DNA read from the CDR3 is TGCGCCAGCAGCTCAGGGCAGGGGGCCTACAATGAG. Protein: CASSSGQGAYNE. The complete CDR3 reads CASSSGQGAYNEQFF.

This clone occurred many times. Read sequence stops 3 residues before the CDR3 end, and the germline J gene provides the missing end. J is TRBJ1-4 and V is TRBV5-6; D may be TRBD1 (6 bases). Looked up from germline, CDR1 is SGHDT and CDR2 is YYEEEE. Trimming pared 2 bases from V and 2 bases from J, leaving 10 bases between. The CDR3 runs 15 residues. CDR3 residues: CASSLPGATNEKLFF. The DNA read from the CDR3 is TGTGCCAGCAGCTTACCAGGGGCGACTAATGAAAAA. Together with reference TRBV5-6 and TRBJ1-4, the CDR3 gives the full variable domain: DAGVTQSPTHLIKTRGQQVTLRCSPKSGHDTVSWYQQALGQGPQFIFQYYEEEERQRGNFPDRFSGHQFPNYSSELNVNALLLGDSALYLCASSLPGATNEKLFFGSGTQLSVL.

Ten or more counts support this clone. The read ends 3 residues before the CDR3 terminus; that terminus is restored from the germline J gene. The chain uses TRBV19 and TRBJ2-1, with 9 bases matching TRBD2. Germline values: CDR1 LNHDA, CDR2 SQIVND (reference sequence). The CDR3 totals 18 residues. After removal of 1 base from V and 8 bases from J, the junction contained 15 bases not matched to a gene. The CDR3 sequence is CASSIGAGGRSGRDEQFF. Partial CDR3 DNA: TGTGCCAGTAGTATAGGAGCGGGGGGCAGAAGTGGGCGTGATGAG.

This clone was recorded many times. Coverage ceases 3 residues before the CDR3 finishes, and the germline J gene fills in the end. This sequence joins TRBV6-1 and TRBJ2-1, with TRBD2 matching over 13 bases. J was trimmed by 6 bases and V by 4 bases; bases with no gene match: 3. The CDR3 covers 15 residues. CDR1 MNHNS and CDR2 SASEGT come from the germline V gene. The covered CDR3 bases are TGTGCCAGCAGTGCTGGACTAGCGGGAGTCAATGAG. Its translation is CASSAGLAGVNE. The CDR3 reads in full as CASSAGLAGVNEQFF.

This clone was counted many times. Read sequence stops 3 residues before the CDR3 end, and the germline J gene provides the missing end. The chain couples TRBV20-1 to TRBJ1-2; D gene unclear. Trimming left V 3 bases short and J 2 bases short, with 13 bases between. The CDR3 sequence is 14 residues long. Germline values: CDR1 DFQATT, CDR2 SNEGSKA (reference sequence). The CDR3 region is CSASHVRLNYGYTF. Incomplete CDR3 DNA: TGCAGTGCTAGTCACGTCAGACTAAACTATGGC.

This clone showed up many times. The read is 3 residues too short to cover the CDR3 end, so that end is filled in from the germline J gene. The chain links TRBV20-1 to TRBJ2-1; 15 bases map to TRBD2. Per the germline V gene, CDR1 is DFQATT and CDR2 is SNEGSKA (reference sequence). The length of the CDR3 is 18 residues. The trim removed 0 bases at V and 5 bases at J, leaving 8 bases unmatched. The CDR3 sequence: CSARDLGTSGRPNNEQFF. The CDR3 bases that were read are TGCAGTGCTAGAGATCTGGGGACTAGCGGGAGGCCGAACAATGAG.